This T cell receptor beta chain originates from a study of shared clonotypes between healthy human individuals. Terminally differentiated effector memory CD45RA+ cells were left out of the naive CD8 fraction, which was CD45RO-negative and positively selected for CCR7. Clones were read by immunoSEQ multiplex PCR, and TCRdb kept only the in-frame ones, dropping some. The table includes about 650,000 clones, nearly 97% detected once. The CDR3 is 14 residues long. Trimming cost V 8 bases and J 3 bases; bases outside gene matches: 4. The germline CDR1 and CDR2 sequences are MNHEY and SMNVEV (reference sequence).

The receptor's source is a woman in her twenties or thirties in good health. The specimen was naive CD8+ T cells sorted from blood. The chain couples TRBV27 to TRBJ2-1; 10 bases match TRBD2. The CDR3 here is CASSLAGFYNEQFF. The CDR3 DNA reads TGTGCCAGCTCACTAGCGGGATTCTACAATGAGCAGTTCTTC.